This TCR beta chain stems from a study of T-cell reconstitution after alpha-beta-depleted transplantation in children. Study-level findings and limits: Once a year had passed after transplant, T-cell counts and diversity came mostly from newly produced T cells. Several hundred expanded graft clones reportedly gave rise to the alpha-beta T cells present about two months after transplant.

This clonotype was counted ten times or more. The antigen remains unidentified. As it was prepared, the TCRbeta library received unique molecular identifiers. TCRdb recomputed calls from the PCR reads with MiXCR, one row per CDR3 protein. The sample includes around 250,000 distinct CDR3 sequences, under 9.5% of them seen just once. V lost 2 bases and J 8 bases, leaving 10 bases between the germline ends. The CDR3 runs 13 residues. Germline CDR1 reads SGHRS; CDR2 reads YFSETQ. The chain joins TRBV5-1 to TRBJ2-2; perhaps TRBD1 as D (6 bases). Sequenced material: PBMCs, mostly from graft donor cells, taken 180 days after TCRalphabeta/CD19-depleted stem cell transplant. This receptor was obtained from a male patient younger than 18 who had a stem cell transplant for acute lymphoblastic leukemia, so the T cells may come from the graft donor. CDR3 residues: CASSFTGSGELFF. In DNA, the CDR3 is TGCGCCAGCAGCTTCACAGGGTCGGGGGAGCTGTTTTTT.